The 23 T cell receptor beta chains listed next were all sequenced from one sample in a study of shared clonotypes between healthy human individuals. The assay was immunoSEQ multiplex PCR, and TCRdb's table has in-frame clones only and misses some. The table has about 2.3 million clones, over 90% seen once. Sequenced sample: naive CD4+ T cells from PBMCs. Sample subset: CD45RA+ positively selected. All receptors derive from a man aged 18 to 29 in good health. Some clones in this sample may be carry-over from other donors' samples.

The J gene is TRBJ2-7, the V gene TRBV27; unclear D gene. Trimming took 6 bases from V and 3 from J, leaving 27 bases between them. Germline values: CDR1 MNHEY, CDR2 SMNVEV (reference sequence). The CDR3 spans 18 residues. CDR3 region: CASRYIPVVTRYNYEQYF. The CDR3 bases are TGTGCCAGCAGGTACATCCCAGTGGTCACCAGATATAACTACGAGCAGTACTTC.

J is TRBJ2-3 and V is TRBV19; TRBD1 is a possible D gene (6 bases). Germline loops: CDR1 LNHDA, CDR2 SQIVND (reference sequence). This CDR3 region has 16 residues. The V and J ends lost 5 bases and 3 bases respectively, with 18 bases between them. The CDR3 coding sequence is TGTGCCAGTAGTCTCCAGGGGTCCTCAAGGACAGATACGCAGTATTTT. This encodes CASSLQGSSRTDTQYF. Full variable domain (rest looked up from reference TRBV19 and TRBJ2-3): DGGITQSPKYLFRKEGQNVTLSCEQNLNHDAMYWYRQDPGQGLRLIYYSQIVNDFQKGDIAEGYSVSREKKESFPLTVTSAQKNPTAFYLCASSLQGSSRTDTQYFGPGTRLTVL.

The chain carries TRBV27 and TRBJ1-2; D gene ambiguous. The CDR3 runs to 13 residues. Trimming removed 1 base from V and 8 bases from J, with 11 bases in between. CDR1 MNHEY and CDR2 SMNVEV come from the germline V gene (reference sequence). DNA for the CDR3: TGTGCCAGCAGTTTATGGGAAGCGCGAGGCTACACCTTC. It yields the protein CASSLWEARGYTF.

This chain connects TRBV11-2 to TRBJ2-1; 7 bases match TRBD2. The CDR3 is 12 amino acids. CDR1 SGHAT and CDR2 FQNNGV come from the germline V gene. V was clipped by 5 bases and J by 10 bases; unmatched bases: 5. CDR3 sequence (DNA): TGTGCCAGCAGCCGCGGGACTATAGAGCAGTTCTTC. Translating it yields CASSRGTIEQFF.

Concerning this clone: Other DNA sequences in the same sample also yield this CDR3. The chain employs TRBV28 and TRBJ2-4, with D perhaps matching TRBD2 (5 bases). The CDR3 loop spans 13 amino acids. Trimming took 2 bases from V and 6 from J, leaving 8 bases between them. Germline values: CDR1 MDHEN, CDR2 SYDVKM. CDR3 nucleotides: TGTGCCAGCAGTTTAGCGGGTGGAAACATTCAGTACTTC. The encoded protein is CASSLAGGNIQYF.

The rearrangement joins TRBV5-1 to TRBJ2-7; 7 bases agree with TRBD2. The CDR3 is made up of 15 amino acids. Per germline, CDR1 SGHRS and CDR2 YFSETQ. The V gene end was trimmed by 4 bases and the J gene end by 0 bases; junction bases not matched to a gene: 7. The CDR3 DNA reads TGCGCCAGCAGCCGGGGGGACGTCCACTCCTACGAGCAGTACTTC. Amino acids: CASSRGDVHSYEQYF.

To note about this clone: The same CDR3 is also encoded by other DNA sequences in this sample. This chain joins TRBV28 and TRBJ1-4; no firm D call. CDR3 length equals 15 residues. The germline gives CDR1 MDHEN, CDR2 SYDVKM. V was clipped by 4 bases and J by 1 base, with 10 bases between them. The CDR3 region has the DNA TGTGCCAGCAGTTCCCCGCGGGGAACTAATGAAAAACTGTTTTTT. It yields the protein CASSSPRGTNEKLFF.

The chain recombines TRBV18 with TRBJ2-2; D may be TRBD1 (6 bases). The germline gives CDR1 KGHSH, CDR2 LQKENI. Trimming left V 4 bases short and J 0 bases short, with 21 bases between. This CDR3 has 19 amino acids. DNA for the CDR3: TGTGCCAGCTCACGTATGGGTTCCCTCGGGACAACGAACACCGGGGAGCTGTTTTTT. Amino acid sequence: CASSRMGSLGTTNTGELFF. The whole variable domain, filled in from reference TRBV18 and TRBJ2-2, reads NAGVMQNPRHLVRRRGQEARLRCSPMKGHSHVYWYRQLPEEGLKFMVYLQKENIIDESGMPKERFSAEFPKEGPSILRIQQVVRGDSAAYFCASSRMGSLGTTNTGELFFGEGSRLTVL.

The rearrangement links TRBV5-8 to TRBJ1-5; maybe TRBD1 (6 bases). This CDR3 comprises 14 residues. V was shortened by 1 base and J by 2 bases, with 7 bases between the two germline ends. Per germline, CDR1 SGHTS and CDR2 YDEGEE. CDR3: CASSLWTGNQPQHF. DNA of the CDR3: TGTGCCAGCAGCTTGTGGACAGGCAATCAGCCCCAGCATTTT.

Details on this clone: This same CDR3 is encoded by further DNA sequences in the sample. The CDR3 spells CASSLGSVSGANVLTF. In DNA, the CDR3 is TGCGCCAGCAGCTTGGGTTCCGTCTCGGGGGCCAACGTCCTGACTTTC. The chain couples TRBV5-1 to TRBJ2-6, with unresolved D. The V and J ends lost 0 bases and 4 bases respectively, with 11 bases between them. Germline V gene data show CDR1 as SGHRS and CDR2 as YFSETQ. The CDR3 loop spans 16 amino acids.

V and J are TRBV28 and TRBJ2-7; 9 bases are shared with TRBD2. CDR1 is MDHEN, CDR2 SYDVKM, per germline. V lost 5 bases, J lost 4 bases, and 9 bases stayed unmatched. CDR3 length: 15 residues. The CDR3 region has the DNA TGTGCCAGCAGTGACGGACTAGCGTTCAGATACGAGCAGTACTTC. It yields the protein CASSDGLAFRYEQYF.

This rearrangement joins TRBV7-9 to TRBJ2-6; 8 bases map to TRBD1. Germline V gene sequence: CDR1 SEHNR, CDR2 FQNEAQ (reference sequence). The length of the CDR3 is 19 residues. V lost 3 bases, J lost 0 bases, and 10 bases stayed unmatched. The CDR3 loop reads CASSFDPGQASSGANVLTF. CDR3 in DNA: TGTGCCAGCAGCTTTGATCCGGGACAGGCCAGCTCTGGGGCCAACGTCCTGACTTTC.

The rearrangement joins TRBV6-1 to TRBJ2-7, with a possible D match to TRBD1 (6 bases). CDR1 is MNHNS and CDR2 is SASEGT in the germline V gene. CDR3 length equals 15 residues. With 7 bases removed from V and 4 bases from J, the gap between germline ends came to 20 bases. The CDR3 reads CASIPGTRIPYEQYF. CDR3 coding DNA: TGTGCCAGCATCCCAGGGACACGGATACCTTACGAGCAGTACTTC.

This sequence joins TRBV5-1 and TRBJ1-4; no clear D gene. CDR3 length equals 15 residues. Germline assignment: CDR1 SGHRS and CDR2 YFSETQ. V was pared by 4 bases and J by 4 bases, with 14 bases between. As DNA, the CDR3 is TGCGCCAGCAGCCCTCCCTCGGGAGGTAATGAAAAACTGTTTTTT. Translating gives CASSPPSGGNEKLFF.

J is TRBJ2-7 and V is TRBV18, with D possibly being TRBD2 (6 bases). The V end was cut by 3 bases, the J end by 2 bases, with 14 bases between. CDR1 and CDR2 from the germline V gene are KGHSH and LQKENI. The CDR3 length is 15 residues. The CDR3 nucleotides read TGTGCCAGCTCACCCCAAGGGACTGCAACCTACGAGCAGTACTTC. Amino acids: CASSPQGTATYEQYF.

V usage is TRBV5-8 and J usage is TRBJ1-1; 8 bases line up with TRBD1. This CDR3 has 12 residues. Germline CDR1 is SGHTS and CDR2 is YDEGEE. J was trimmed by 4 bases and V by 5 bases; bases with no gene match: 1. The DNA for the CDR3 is TGTGCCAGCAGACAGGGGGTCACTGAAGCTTTCTTT. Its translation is CASRQGVTEAFF.

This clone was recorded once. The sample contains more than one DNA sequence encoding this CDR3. The CDR3 region has the DNA TGCGCCAGCAGCTCCGGACTAGCTGGGGGAGACGAGCAGTTCTTC. It codes for CASSSGLAGGDEQFF. The V gene is TRBV5-1, the J gene TRBJ2-1; 8 bases are shared with TRBD2. Germline V lookup: CDR1 SGHRS, CDR2 YFSETQ. The CDR3 spans 15 residues. The trim removed 3 bases at V and 10 bases at J, leaving 12 bases unmatched.

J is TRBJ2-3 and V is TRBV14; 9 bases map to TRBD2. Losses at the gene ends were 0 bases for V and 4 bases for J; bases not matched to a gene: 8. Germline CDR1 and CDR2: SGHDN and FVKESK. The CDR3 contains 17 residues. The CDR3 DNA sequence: TGTGCCAGCAGCCAAGACCGCGGGAGGGCAGTAGCAGATACGCAGTATTTT. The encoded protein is CASSQDRGRAVADTQYF.

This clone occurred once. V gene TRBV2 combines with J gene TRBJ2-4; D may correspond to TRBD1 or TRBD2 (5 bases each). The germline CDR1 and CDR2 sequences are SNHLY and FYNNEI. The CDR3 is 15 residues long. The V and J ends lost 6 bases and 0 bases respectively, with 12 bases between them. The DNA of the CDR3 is TGTGCCAGCAGCGCTAGGGACCTAGCCAAAAACATTCAGTACTTC. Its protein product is CASSARDLAKNIQYF.

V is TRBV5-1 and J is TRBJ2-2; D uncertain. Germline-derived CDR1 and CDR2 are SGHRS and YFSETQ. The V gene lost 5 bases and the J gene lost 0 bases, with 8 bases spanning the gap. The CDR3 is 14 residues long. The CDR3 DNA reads TGCGCCAGCAGACCGGAAGCGAACACCGGGGAGCTGTTTTTT. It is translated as CASRPEANTGELFF. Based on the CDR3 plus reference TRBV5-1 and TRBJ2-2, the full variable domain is KAGVTQTPRYLIKTRGQQVTLSCSPISGHRSVSWYQQTPGQGLQFLFEYFSETQRNKGNFPGRFSGRQFSNSRSEMNVSTLELGDSALYLCASRPEANTGELFFGEGSRLTVL.

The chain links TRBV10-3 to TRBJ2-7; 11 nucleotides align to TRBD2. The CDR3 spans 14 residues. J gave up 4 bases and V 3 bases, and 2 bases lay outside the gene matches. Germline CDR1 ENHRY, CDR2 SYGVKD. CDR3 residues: CAISDSSGRYEQYF. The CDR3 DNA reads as TGTGCCATCAGTGACTCTAGCGGGAGGTACGAGCAGTACTTC.

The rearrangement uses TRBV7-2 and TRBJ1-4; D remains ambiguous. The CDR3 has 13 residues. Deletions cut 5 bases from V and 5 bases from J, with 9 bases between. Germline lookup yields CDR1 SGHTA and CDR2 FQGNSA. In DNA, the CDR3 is TGTGCCAGCAGCGGCGGGAGGAATGAAAAACTGTTTTTT. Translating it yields CASSGGRNEKLFF.

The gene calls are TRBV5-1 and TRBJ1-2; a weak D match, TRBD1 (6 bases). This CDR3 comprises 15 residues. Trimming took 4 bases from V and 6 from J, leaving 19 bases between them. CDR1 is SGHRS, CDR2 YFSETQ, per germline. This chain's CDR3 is CASSPGRGLGDGYTF. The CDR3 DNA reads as TGCGCCAGCAGCCCAGGGCGGGGGCTGGGAGATGGCTACACCTTC.